This T cell receptor (beta chain) was sequenced for a study of blood T cell repertoires in COVID-19. Study information: Both acute and convalescent COVID-19 samples were obtained from the United States, Italy and Spain. The cDNA or gDNA used as material had been derived from T cells, B-cell-depleted T cells, or PBMCs.

CDR3 length: 13 amino acids. J gave up 15 bases and V 4 bases, and 5 bases lay outside the gene matches. Original processing notes: Amplification of reference gene primers was used by the study to estimate nucleated cell counts. TCRdb's copy holds only in-frame clones and misses some; the assay was immunoSEQ multiplex PCR. V and J calls and clone size follow that table, whereas D and trimming were derived from the DNA. The sample has 150,000 to 200,000 clones; roughly 88% are singletons. Specimen: peripheral blood. The V gene is TRBV12-3 or TRBV12-4, the J gene TRBJ2-1, with 14 bases that match TRBD2. The clonotype originates from a woman aged 80 or over with active or convalescent COVID-19. Here the CDR3 DNA reads TGTGCCAGCAGTTCGGGACTAGCGGGGGTTCGGTTCTTC. Protein product: CASSSGLAGVRFF.